The next 20 T cell receptor beta chains were all read from a single sample in a study of cytotoxic CD8 clonotypes in ibrutinib-treated CLL (dated by TCRdb to the early 2020s). Libraries came from the immunoSEQ multiplex PCR assay. This is the immuneACCESS table as TCRdb keeps it, with only in-frame sequences that have V and J called. A part of the clones is gone; compared with another copy, unresolved V genes explain less than half, and the rest is unexplained. In all, the sample holds approximately 120,000 clones, and less than 90% of those were seen once. 3% to 4% of the sample comes from the top ten. The time point label, as the study defines it: approximately 25 months on ibrutinib. This sample comprised PBMCs, obtained after 24 months of ibrutinib treatment. These receptors were obtained from a human donor with chronic lymphocytic leukemia.

The chain recombines TRBV19 with TRBJ2-5; perhaps TRBD2 as D (6 bases). From germline, CDR1 is LNHDA and CDR2 SQIVND (reference sequence). The ends were cut back, 7 bases at V and 7 bases at J, with 10 bases in the middle. The CDR3 length is 11 residues. CDR3 residues: CASMEGVTQYF. CDR3 nucleotides: TGTGCCAGTATGGAGGGTGTGACCCAGTACTTC.

This rearrangement joins TRBV7-9 to TRBJ1-1; weak D call: TRBD1 (6 bases). The CDR3 sequence is 18 residues long. From germline, CDR1 is SEHNR and CDR2 FQNEAQ (reference sequence). The V and J ends lost 0 bases and 0 bases respectively, with 17 bases between them. The CDR3 loop is CASSLAFTGGDMNTEAFF. The CDR3 DNA is TGTGCCAGCAGCTTAGCGTTCACCGGGGGCGACATGAACACTGAAGCTTTCTTT.

The rearrangement uses TRBV19 and TRBJ1-1; TRBD1 is a possible D gene (6 bases). The V end lost 4 bases, the J end lost 3 bases, and 12 bases lay between the germline ends. CDR1 and CDR2 (germline): LNHDA, SQIVND (reference sequence). This CDR3 spans 14 amino acids. The CDR3 sequence: CASSRQQGDTEAFF. In nucleotides, the CDR3 is TGTGCCAGTAGTAGGCAACAGGGAGACACTGAAGCTTTCTTT.

The chain joins TRBV4-3 to TRBJ1-2, with D possibly being TRBD1 (5 bases). V lost 0 bases and J 4 bases, leaving 12 bases between the germline ends. The CDR3 runs 15 residues. CDR1 and CDR2 (germline): LGHNA, YSLEER. For the CDR3, the DNA is TGCGCCAGCAGCCAAGATAGCGGCAGGGCCTATGGCTACACCTTC. Amino acids: CASSQDSGRAYGYTF.

The chain uses TRBV5-1 and TRBJ2-7, with D possibly TRBD2 on 6 matching bases. The CDR3 consists of 15 residues. The ends were cut back, 0 bases at V and 4 bases at J, with 14 bases in the middle. Germline loops: CDR1 SGHRS, CDR2 YFSETQ. CDR3 residues: CASSLEAGEVYEQYF. The CDR3 DNA is TGCGCCAGCAGCTTGGAGGCCGGGGAGGTGTACGAGCAGTACTTC.

The chain is built from TRBV11-3 and TRBJ2-3; 11 bases fit TRBD2. The germline gives CDR1 SGHNT, CDR2 YENEEA. V dropped 5 bases and J dropped 4; count of bases not matched to a gene: 8. There are 16 residues in the CDR3. The CDR3 nucleotides read TGTGCCAGCAGCGCCCAGCTAGCGGGGGGATCAGATACGCAGTATTTT. Translating gives CASSAQLAGGSDTQYF.

V is TRBV5-1 and J is TRBJ2-3; the D gene is possibly TRBD2 (6 bases). In germline, CDR1 is SGHRS, CDR2 YFSETQ. Trimming left V 4 bases short and J 2 bases short, with 14 bases between. The CDR3 has 15 amino acids. CDR3 nucleotide sequence: TGCGCCAGCAGCGGGTTTCGGGGGTCCACAGATACGCAGTATTTT. Protein: CASSGFRGSTDTQYF. Full variable domain (outside the CDR3, taken from reference TRBV5-1 and TRBJ2-3): KAGVTQTPRYLIKTRGQQVTLSCSPISGHRSVSWYQQTPGQGLQFLFEYFSETQRNKGNFPGRFSGRQFSNSRSEMNVSTLELGDSALYLCASSGFRGSTDTQYFGPGTRLTVL.

V gene TRBV19 combines with J gene TRBJ1-1; weak D call: TRBD1 (5 bases). V lost 0 bases and J 5 bases, leaving 22 bases between the germline ends. CDR1 LNHDA and CDR2 SQIVND come from the germline V gene (reference sequence). The CDR3 loop spans 18 amino acids. In DNA form, the CDR3 reads TGTGCCAGTAGTATAGACTCAAGGCAGGGCCCTCGGAGTACTGAAGCTTTCTTT. Translated: CASSIDSRQGPRSTEAFF.

The chain employs TRBV4-3 and TRBJ2-3, with D possibly TRBD1 on 6 matching bases. Looked up from germline, CDR1 is LGHNA and CDR2 is YSLEER. This CDR3 region has 15 residues. With 4 bases removed from V and 3 bases from J, the gap between germline ends came to 14 bases. The CDR3 DNA sequence: TGCGCCAGCAGCCGACAGGTCGGTAGGACAGATACGCAGTATTTT. The encoded protein is CASSRQVGRTDTQYF.

V usage is TRBV30 and J usage is TRBJ1-3; 10 bases align to TRBD1. Per germline, CDR1 GTSNPN and CDR2 SVGIG (reference sequence). Losses at the gene ends were 3 bases for V and 3 bases for J; bases not matched to a gene: 8. The CDR3 covers 16 residues. In DNA form, the CDR3 reads TGTGCCTGGAGCTGGGTGACAGGGGGCGGTGGAAACACCATATATTTT. Its translation is CAWSWVTGGGGNTIYF.

CDR3 region: CASSPVGGYTF. The CDR3 nucleotides are TGCGCCAGCAGCCCAGTCGGTGGCTACACCTTC. This sequence joins TRBV4-3 and TRBJ1-2, with unresolved D. Trimming pared 4 bases from V and 7 bases from J, leaving 7 bases between. CDR3 length: 11 residues. Germline CDR1 LGHNA, CDR2 YSLEER.

This rearrangement joins TRBV19 to TRBJ1-1; the match to TRBD1 covers 7 bases. V was pared by 6 bases and J by 5 bases, with 15 bases of the junction left unmatched. Germline V gene data show CDR1 as LNHDA and CDR2 as SQIVND (reference sequence). This CDR3 is 16 amino acids long. The CDR3 DNA reads as TGTGCCAGTAGCTCACTAACGGGGGCCAGGGGGACTGAAGCTTTCTTT. Protein: CASSSLTGARGTEAFF.

The chain is built from TRBV7-9 and TRBJ2-7; TRBD1 might be the D (6 bases). Deletions cut 5 bases from V and 4 bases from J, with 18 bases between. Looked up from germline, CDR1 is SEHNR and CDR2 is FQNEAQ (reference sequence). CDR3 length: 15 amino acids. The CDR3 DNA reads TGTGCCAGCAGCCCAGGGGCCGGCTATTCGTACGAGCAGTACTTC. Translation: CASSPGAGYSYEQYF.

V is TRBV5-4 and J is TRBJ1-2; D might be TRBD1 (6 bases). Deletions cut 4 bases from V and 3 bases from J, with 16 bases between. This CDR3 comprises 15 residues. In germline, CDR1 is SGHNT, CDR2 YYREEE (reference sequence). The CDR3 nucleotides are TGTGCCAGCAGCCCTGGCGCTGACAGGCACTATGGCTACACCTTC. Translating gives CASSPGADRHYGYTF.

The chain couples TRBV7-8 to TRBJ1-5, with 7 nucleotides matching TRBD1. Per germline, CDR1 SGHVS and CDR2 FQNEAQ. The CDR3 spans 14 residues. V lost 5 bases to trimming and J lost 5 bases; unmatched junction nucleotides: 6. The DNA of the CDR3 is TGTGCCAGCAGCCTTGACAGGGTTTATCAGCCCCAGCATTTT. It yields the protein CASSLDRVYQPQHF.

This clone was counted a few times. The chain carries TRBV7-2 and TRBJ2-4; the D is unclear. The CDR3 contains 15 residues. Germline V CDR1 and CDR2: SGHTA, FQGNSA. Between the trimmed V and J ends, which lost 2 bases and 0 bases, there was a span of 8 bases. CDR3 sequence reads: CASSLRLEAKNIQYF. CDR3 nucleotide sequence: TGTGCCAGCAGCTTACGGCTCGAAGCCAAAAACATTCAGTACTTC. Full variable domain (remainder filled in from reference TRBV7-2 and TRBJ2-4): GAGVSQSPSNKVTEKGKDVELRCDPISGHTALYWYRQSLGQGLEFLIYFQGNSAPDKSGLPSDRFSAERTGGSVSTLTIQRTQQEDSAVYLCASSLRLEAKNIQYFGAGTRLSVL.

The genes are TRBV19 and TRBJ1-1; the match to TRBD1 covers 7 bases. V shed 5 bases and J 5 bases; nucleotides not matched to a gene: 8. Germline lookup yields CDR1 LNHDA and CDR2 SQIVND (reference sequence). This CDR3 spans 14 amino acids. CDR3 region: CASSLSTGLTEAFF. As DNA, the CDR3 is TGTGCCAGTAGTCTATCGACAGGGTTGACTGAAGCTTTCTTT.

This clone was counted only a few times. The chain recombines TRBV19 with TRBJ1-1; a weak D match, TRBD1 (5 bases). This CDR3 spans 14 amino acids. Trimming left V 5 bases short and J 4 bases short, with 14 bases between. The germline CDR1 and CDR2 sequences are LNHDA and SQIVND (reference sequence). The CDR3 nucleotides are TGTGCCAGTAGTCGCGGGAGGGGACGCACTGAAGCTTTCTTT. Its protein is CASSRGRGRTEAFF.

The chain joins TRBV9 to TRBJ2-7; 9 nucleotides line up with TRBD1. J was trimmed by 0 bases and V by 3 bases; bases with no gene match: 4. Germline loops: CDR1 SGDLS, CDR2 YYNGEE. This CDR3 comprises 15 residues. CDR3 nucleotide sequence: TGTGCCAGCAGCGCGGGACAGGGACTCTCCTACGAGCAGTACTTC. This encodes CASSAGQGLSYEQYF.

The V gene is TRBV5-1, the J gene TRBJ2-5; TRBD2 matches 8 bases. Germline V gives CDR1 SGHRS, CDR2 YFSETQ. This CDR3 spans 16 amino acids. With V trimmed by 0 bases and J by 1 base, 5 bases remained unmatched. The CDR3 region is CASSLGLAGSQETQYF. CDR3 bases: TGCGCCAGCAGCTTGGGATTAGCGGGGTCCCAAGAGACCCAGTACTTC.